The sequence of this T cell receptor beta chain was determined in a study of blood T cell repertoires in COVID-19. Trimming removed 6 bases from V and 3 bases from J, with 16 bases in between. CDR3 size: 15 residues. CDR1 is LGHDT, CDR2 YNNKEL, per germline (reference sequence). The method was immunoSEQ multiplex PCR; TCRdb's version includes in-frame clones alone and lacks a portion of them. The data show approximately 36,000 clones, roughly 84% seen once. The rearrangement uses TRBV3-1 (or the pseudogene TRBV3-2) and TRBJ2-3, with D possibly TRBD2 on 7 matching bases. The sample taken for sequencing was peripheral blood. This clonotype originated in a human donor in a cohort sampled during active COVID-19. CDR3 residues: CASRFRGALTDTQYF. CDR3 nucleotide sequence: TGTGCCAGCAGGTTCCGGGGGGCCCTAACAGATACGCAGTATTTT.